The 31 T cell receptor beta chains given below trace back to one sample, sequenced in a study of T cells in Graves' hyperthyroidism and ophthalmopathy. The CDR3 regions of TCR beta were amplified from RNA transcripts. A set of HTBI primers served as the primers for a first-round RT-PCR of the TCR CDR3. TCRdb independently ran MiXCR on the multiplex PCR reads; one entry per CDR3 protein. The data show some 300,000 distinct CDR3 sequences, about 14% seen once. Input material: blood. The source is a woman aged 25 to 39 with Graves' hyperthyroidism that later progressed to Graves' ophthalmopathy.

Many counts were recorded for this clonotype. The CDR3 loop reads CASSFRSGTQYF. The DNA of the CDR3 is TGTGCCAGCAGCTTCCGTAGCGGGACCCAGTACTTC. The chain carries TRBV11-1 and TRBJ2-5, with D possibly being TRBD2 (6 bases). Per the germline V gene, CDR1 is SGHAT and CDR2 is FQDESV (reference sequence). The length of the CDR3 is 12 residues. V was trimmed by 3 bases and J by 7 bases, leaving 9 bases between them. The full variable domain, completed using reference TRBV11-1 and TRBJ2-5, is EAEVAQSPRYKITEKSQAVAFWCDPISGHATLYWYRQILGQGPELLVQFQDESVVDDSQLPKDRFSAERLKGVDSTLKIQPAELGDSAMYLCASSFRSGTQYFGPGTRLLVL.

V and J are TRBV6-2 or TRBV6-3 and TRBJ2-5; no reliable D call. CDR1 is MNHEY, CDR2 SVGEGT, per germline. The CDR3 contains 15 residues. Trimming shortened V by 0 bases and J by 4 bases, and 12 bases separated the two germline ends. CDR3 coding DNA: TGTGCCAGCAGTTACTCGATTTTGGCCAGAGAGACCCAGTACTTC. Amino acids: CASSYSILARETQYF.

This clonotype was seen ten or more times. The rearrangement links TRBV11-2 to TRBJ1-3; TRBD1 is a possible D gene (6 bases). Trimming left V 4 bases short and J 1 base short, with 14 bases between. The CDR3 extends over 16 amino acids. Germline V gene data show CDR1 as SGHAT and CDR2 as FQNNGV. The CDR3 nucleotides read TGTGCCAGCAGCTCACGGGCAGGGGTTTCTGGAAACACCATATATTTT. It yields the protein CASSSRAGVSGNTIYF.

In this sample, this clonotype turned up many times. V and J are TRBV18 and TRBJ2-7; D perhaps matches TRBD2 (5 bases). Germline V gene lookup returns CDR1 KGHSH and CDR2 LQKENI. There are 12 residues in the CDR3. V gave up 5 bases and J gave up 5 bases, with 10 bases separating them. CDR3 coding DNA: TGTGCCAGCTCAGCTCTCGGGGACGAGCAGTACTTC. It yields the protein CASSALGDEQYF.

This clonotype was detected only a few times. The chain combines TRBV3-1 with TRBJ2-7, with 14 bases fitting TRBD2. J was trimmed by 5 bases and V by 3 bases; bases with no gene match: 3. The CDR3 covers 15 residues. Per the germline V gene, CDR1 is LGHDT and CDR2 is YNNKEL (reference sequence). CDR3 nucleotide sequence: TGTGCCAGCAGCCAGCGGGGACTAGCGGGAGACGAGCAGTACTTC. It codes for CASSQRGLAGDEQYF.

This clonotype was observed at least ten times. The chain combines TRBV12-3 or TRBV12-4 with TRBJ2-7; TRBD1 matches 7 bases. V shed 5 bases and J 3 bases; nucleotides not matched to a gene: 4. This CDR3 region has 13 residues. CDR3 sequence (DNA): TGTGCCAGCAGTCCCAGGGACAGCTACGAGCAGTACTTC. It is translated as CASSPRDSYEQYF.

This clonotype was seen ten or more times. The chain recombines TRBV11-2 with TRBJ2-7, with TRBD2 as a possible D gene (6 bases). The germline V and J ends were trimmed by 4 bases and 3 bases, with 16 bases remaining between them. Germline V lookup: CDR1 SGHAT, CDR2 FQNNGV. The CDR3 is 15 residues long. CDR3 sequence (DNA): TGTGCCAGCAGCTCTCCCCGGGACTCGATCTACGAGCAGTACTTC. Translating gives CASSSPRDSIYEQYF.

In its sample, this clonotype was seen many times. The chain joins TRBV7-8 to TRBJ1-5; 7 bases fit TRBD1. V trimming: 4 bases; J trimming: 6 bases; junction bases outside the gene matches: 9. The CDR3 has 15 residues. The germline CDR1 and CDR2 sequences are SGHVS and FQNEAQ. This chain's CDR3 is CASSSRDSLIQPQHF. The DNA for the CDR3 is TGTGCCAGCAGCTCCCGGGACAGCCTTATTCAGCCCCAGCATTTT. Variable domain in full (rest from reference TRBV7-8 and TRBJ1-5): GAGVSQSPRYKVAKRGQDVALRCDPISGHVSLFWYQQALGQGPEFLTYFQNEAQLDKSGLPSDRFFAERPEGSVSTLKIQRTQQEDSAVYLCASSSRDSLIQPQHFGDGTRLSIL.

This clonotype was seen many times. The genes are TRBV11-2 and TRBJ1-4; a possible D gene is TRBD1 (5 bases). V dropped 5 bases and J dropped 5 bases, with 12 bases sitting between them. The V gene's germline CDR1 is SGHAT and CDR2 FQNNGV. CDR3 length: 14 amino acids. CDR3 residues: CASSPNRINEKLFF. As DNA, the CDR3 is TGTGCCAGCAGCCCAAACAGGATAAATGAAAAACTGTTTTTT.

On this clonotype itself: This sequence may be a read error, since a much larger clone differs from it by one base. This rearrangement joins TRBV19 to TRBJ1-5, with D maybe TRBD1 (6 bases). The germline CDR1 and CDR2 sequences are LNHDA and SQIVND (reference sequence). The V end was cut by 4 bases, the J end by 2 bases, with 12 bases between. The CDR3 covers 15 residues. The CDR3 bases are TGTGCCAGTAGTAACGGGGGCGCGGGCAATCAGCCCCAGCATTTT. Residues: CASSNGGAGNQPQHF.

V is TRBV7-2 and J is TRBJ1-5; D ambiguous. Germline CDR1 and CDR2: SGHTA and FQGNSA. There are 15 residues in the CDR3. V lost 5 bases and J lost 2, with 13 bases in between. The CDR3, as DNA: TGTGCCAGCAGCCTGGTGGGGATGGGCAATCAGCCCCAGCATTTT. This sequence encodes CASSLVGMGNQPQHF.

This chain joins TRBV29-1 and TRBJ2-3, with D possibly being TRBD1 or TRBD2 (5 bases each). Per the germline V gene, CDR1 is SQVTM and CDR2 is ANQGSEA. The CDR3 extends over 13 amino acids. The V end lost 8 bases, the J end lost 2 bases, and 14 bases lay between the germline ends. The CDR3 reads CSSHEGLTDTQYF. CDR3 nucleotide sequence: TGCAGCTCACACGAGGGGCTCACAGATACGCAGTATTTT.

This clonotype was seen ten or more times. The J gene is TRBJ1-1, the V gene TRBV7-6; D unresolved. V lost 1 base and J 1 base, leaving 7 bases between the germline ends. Germline V gives CDR1 SGHVS, CDR2 FNYEAQ. The CDR3 runs to 14 residues. CDR3 bases: TGTGCCAGCAGCTTAGGGGTGAGGAACACTGAAGCTTTCTTT. Amino acids: CASSLGVRNTEAFF.

Many counts were recorded for this clonotype. The chain employs TRBV27 and TRBJ2-3, with 7 bases identical to TRBD1. With 3 bases clipped from V and 2 bases from J, the junction kept 5 bases outside the gene matches. The CDR3 has 15 amino acids. Looked up from germline, CDR1 is MNHEY and CDR2 is SMNVEV (reference sequence). The DNA for the CDR3 is TGTGCCAGCAGTTTTAGGGACAGAAACACAGATACGCAGTATTTT. Protein: CASSFRDRNTDTQYF.

This clonotype was seen at least ten times. The chain couples TRBV11-2 to TRBJ2-1, with D possibly matching TRBD1 (5 bases). The CDR3 runs 14 residues. Germline V CDR1 and CDR2: SGHAT, FQNNGV. Trimming stripped 0 bases from V and 8 bases from J, with 11 bases between. CDR3: CASSLEEPRDEQFF. CDR3 in DNA: TGTGCCAGCAGCTTAGAAGAACCCAGGGATGAGCAGTTCTTC.

The table lists this clonotype with a few counts. This CDR3 is CASRSSQVYNEQFF. The CDR3 DNA sequence: TGTGCCAGCAGGTCATCGCAGGTATACAATGAGCAGTTCTTC. The J gene is TRBJ2-1, the V gene TRBV5-8; no definite D call. Germline-derived CDR1 and CDR2 are SGHTS and YDEGEE. V gave up 5 bases and J gave up 4 bases, with 13 bases separating them. The CDR3 is made up of 14 amino acids. The full variable domain, in which reference TRBV5-8 and TRBJ2-1 provide the parts outside the CDR3, is EAGVTQSPTHLIKTRGQQATLRCSPISGHTSVYWYQQALGLGLQFLLWYDEGEERNRGNFPPRFSGRQFPNYSSELNVNALELEDSALYLCASRSSQVYNEQFFGPGTRLTVL.

The V gene is TRBV20-1, the J gene TRBJ2-7, with D possibly being TRBD2 (6 bases). The germline V gene has CDR1 DFQATT and CDR2 SNEGSKA (reference sequence). V shed 3 bases and J shed 2 bases, with 14 bases lying between them. This CDR3 contains 14 residues. CDR3 coding DNA: TGCAGTGCTAGTCTCTCTAGCGCGACCTACGAGCAGTACTTC. Residues: CSASLSSATYEQYF.

This clonotype was counted at least ten times. The chain joins TRBV20-1 to TRBJ2-1, with TRBD2 as a possible D gene (5 bases). This CDR3 comprises 12 residues. V was pared by 3 bases and J by 7 bases, with 10 bases between. Germline assignment: CDR1 DFQATT and CDR2 SNEGSKA (reference sequence). Written as DNA, the CDR3 is TGCAGTGCTAGCTGGGAGTTGAATGAGCAGTTCTTC. Protein sequence: CSASWELNEQFF.

This clonotype appeared many times. The CDR3, as DNA: TGTGCCACCGGACTGGCTAGCACAGATACGCAGTATTTT. The encoded protein is CATGLASTDTQYF. This rearrangement joins TRBV15 to TRBJ2-3; tentatively, D is TRBD2 (5 bases). Germline CDR1 LNHNV, CDR2 YYDKDF (reference sequence). The ends were cut back, 8 bases at V and 0 bases at J, with 9 bases in the middle. The CDR3 runs to 13 residues.

There are many counts of this clonotype. The V gene is TRBV15, the J gene TRBJ1-1, with unresolved D. Per the germline V gene, CDR1 is LNHNV and CDR2 is YYDKDF (reference sequence). This CDR3 has 15 residues. V lost 0 bases and J 5 bases, leaving 13 bases between the germline ends. The CDR3 nucleotides are TGTGCCACCAGCAGAGATCGGGTCCTGGGGACTGAAGCTTTCTTT. This encodes CATSRDRVLGTEAFF.

There are a few counts of this clonotype. The gene calls are TRBV4-3 and TRBJ2-1; 10 bases are a match to TRBD2. The germline gives CDR1 LGHNA, CDR2 YSLEER. The CDR3 runs 15 residues. After removal of 5 bases from V and 8 bases from J, the junction contained 9 bases not matched to a gene. CDR3 protein: CASSSPRSGRDEQFF. CDR3 DNA: TGCGCCAGCAGCTCCCCGAGGAGCGGGAGGGATGAGCAGTTCTTC.

This clonotype occurred many times. The CDR3 DNA is TGTGCCAGCAGTCAAGGGCCGGGGGCACGGGAGACCCAGTACTTC. This translates into CASSQGPGARETQYF. The rearrangement joins TRBV28 to TRBJ2-5; D tentatively reads TRBD1 or TRBD2 (6 bases each). In germline, CDR1 is MDHEN, CDR2 SYDVKM. This CDR3 contains 15 residues. Trimming cost V 5 bases and J 5 bases, with 18 bases left between them.

There are a few counts of this clonotype. This chain links TRBV4-2 with TRBJ2-7; the match to TRBD2 covers 12 bases. The CDR3 has 17 residues. The junction had 10 bases not matched to a gene; V was cut back by 1 base and J by 6 bases. Germline V CDR1 and CDR2: LGHNA, YNFKEQ. The CDR3 DNA reads TGTGCCAGCAGCCAAGTTACCGGACTAGCGGGAACAGGCGAGCAGTACTTC. Translating it yields CASSQVTGLAGTGEQYF.

Notes on this clonotype: No conserved phenylalanine or tryptophan ends this CDR3, so it is likely a read error. The rearrangement links TRBV28 to TRBJ2-7, with D perhaps TRBD2 (6 bases). CDR1 and CDR2 from the germline V gene are MDHEN and SYDVKM. V lost 11 bases to trimming and J lost 5 bases, with 16 bases between them. The CDR3 length is 12 residues. CDR3 DNA: TGTGCCGTGAGACGGGAGCCCAACGAGCAGTACCTC. This sequence encodes CAVRREPNEQYL.

This clonotype was picked up many times. The rearrangement uses TRBV27 and TRBJ2-7, with TRBD2 as a possible D gene (5 bases). V lost 6 bases and J 0 bases, leaving 12 bases between the germline ends. Germline V lookup: CDR1 MNHEY, CDR2 SMNVEV (reference sequence). This CDR3 is 14 amino acids long. CDR3 residues: CASSRGRGSYEQYF. CDR3 nucleotide sequence: TGTGCCAGCAGCCGCGGACGGGGCTCCTACGAGCAGTACTTC.

This clonotype was found many times. The chain has TRBV28 and TRBJ1-2; maybe TRBD1 (5 bases). With 5 bases removed from V and 2 bases from J, the gap between germline ends came to 27 bases. This CDR3 is 19 amino acids long. Germline values: CDR1 MDHEN, CDR2 SYDVKM. CDR3 residues: CASSRPLYGGVVRNYGYTF. The CDR3 nucleotides read TGTGCCAGCAGTCGCCCCTTATACGGGGGGGTGGTTAGGAACTATGGCTACACCTTC.

This chain uses TRBV11-2 with TRBJ2-1; TRBD2 matches 11 bases. This CDR3 has 15 residues. Germline V gives CDR1 SGHAT, CDR2 FQNNGV. For the CDR3, the DNA is TGTGCGTGCAGGGCCGGGACTAGCGGCTACAATGAGCAGTTCTTC. Translation: CACRAGTSGYNEQFF.

This clonotype was picked up many times. The gene calls are TRBV28 and TRBJ2-4; TRBD2 matches 10 bases. Losses at the gene ends were 5 bases for V and 1 base for J; bases not matched to a gene: 14. From germline, CDR1 is MDHEN and CDR2 SYDVKM. The CDR3 extends over 19 amino acids. The CDR3 loop is CASSPRGPSGRRAKNIQYF. The CDR3 DNA reads TGTGCCAGCAGTCCGAGGGGCCCTAGCGGGAGACGCGCCAAAAACATTCAGTACTTC.

Details on this clonotype: The germline gene is not matched at one end of the junction; a read error may be the cause. V and J are TRBV7-7 and TRBJ2-5; unclear D gene. The CDR3 consists of 13 residues. Looked up from germline, CDR1 is SSHAT and CDR2 is FNYEAQ (reference sequence). CDR3 amino acids: CASSLKGPETQYF. The DNA for the CDR3 is TGTGCTAGCAGCTTAAAGGGCCCGGAGACCCAGTACTTC.

Many counts were recorded for this clonotype. The chain couples TRBV28 to TRBJ1-6, with D perhaps TRBD1 (6 bases). Germline V CDR1 and CDR2: MDHEN, SYDVKM. This CDR3 contains 15 residues. Trimming stripped 6 bases from V and 4 bases from J, with 13 bases between. The CDR3 region has the DNA TGTGCCAGCAGCAAACAGGGCACGTATAATTCACCCCTCCACTTT. It is translated as CASSKQGTYNSPLHF.

The table lists this clonotype with a few counts. This chain joins TRBV7-9 and TRBJ2-5; no definite D call. The CDR3 totals 17 residues. Germline CDR1 is SEHNR and CDR2 is FQNEAQ (reference sequence). Trimming stripped 5 bases from V and 1 base from J, with 20 bases between. The CDR3 reads CASSPLSNTQFQETQYF. For the CDR3, the DNA is TGTGCCAGCAGCCCCCTAAGTAACACCCAGTTCCAAGAGACCCAGTACTTC.